Listed below are T cell receptor beta chains from one sample, sequenced in a study of chronic HIV infection and antiretroviral therapy. TCRdb fed the 5' RACE reads into MiXCR, producing one record per CDR3 protein. The sample records fewer than 40,000 distinct CDR3 sequences, roughly 8.2% being singletons. Sequences were obtained from peripheral blood. The receptor source for this set is an adult who had HIV and had not received antiretroviral therapy, or was an uninfected healthy control (not recorded which). The CDR3 runs from the conserved cysteine through the conserved F or W. Fields, in order: D gene, CDR3 length, J gene, V gene, clone size, CDR3 DNA, CDR3 protein. A D gene is named only where the DNA matches it firmly. The size of a clone is reported for some rows only, either as once, few or many, or as a class for expanded clones.

d_gene: TRBD1
len: 15
j_gene: TRBJ1-2
v_gene: TRBV29-1
abundance: few
CDR3nt: TGCAGCGTTGATGAGAGGGACAGGGTGGTCGGAGGCTACACCTTC
CDR3aa: CSVDERDRVVGGYTF

d_gene: TRBD1
len: 14
j_gene: TRBJ2-3
v_gene: TRBV30
abundance: many
CDR3nt: TGTGCCACCCGAGCCCTGGACAGGAAGGATACGCAGTATTTT
CDR3aa: CATRALDRKDTQYF

d_gene: .
len: 16
j_gene: TRBJ2-1
v_gene: TRBV12-3/TRBV12-4
abundance: .
CDR3nt: TGTGCCAGCAGTTTGACTCGGACTCCATCCTACAATGAGCAGTTCTTC
CDR3aa: CASSLTRTPSYNEQFF

d_gene: TRBD1
len: 14
j_gene: TRBJ2-2
v_gene: TRBV28
abundance: few
CDR3nt: TGTGCCAGCTACCGACAGGGGAACACCGGGGAGCTGTTTTTT
CDR3aa: CASYRQGNTGELFF

d_gene: .
len: 15
j_gene: TRBJ1-4
v_gene: TRBV19
abundance: many
CDR3nt: TGTGCCAGTATGGCCAGCCAGGGTTATAATGAAAAACTGTTTTTT
CDR3aa: CASMASQGYNEKLFF

d_gene: .
len: 13
j_gene: TRBJ2-5
v_gene: TRBV10-3
abundance: few
CDR3nt: TGTGCCACGACGACTTCCGAGATGGAGACCCAGTACTTC
CDR3aa: CATTTSEMETQYF

d_gene: .
len: 11
j_gene: TRBJ1-1
v_gene: TRBV20-1
abundance: many
CDR3nt: TGCAGTGCTAGGGCCGGGGTTGAAGCTTTCTTT
CDR3aa: CSARAGVEAFF

d_gene: TRBD2
len: 18
j_gene: TRBJ2-5
v_gene: TRBV29-1
abundance: .
CDR3nt: TGCAGCGTTGAAGATCCCCTAGCGGGAAAAGCGTACCAAGAGACCCAGTACTTC
CDR3aa: CSVEDPLAGKAYQETQYF

d_gene: .
len: 18
j_gene: TRBJ2-3
v_gene: TRBV7-9
abundance: few
CDR3nt: TGTGCCAGCAGCTTACTTATTGTTGAGGGTTCTAGCACAGATACGCAGTATTTT
CDR3aa: CASSLLIVEGSSTDTQYF

d_gene: .
len: 13
j_gene: TRBJ1-2
v_gene: TRBV29-1
abundance: .
CDR3nt: TGCAGCGTTGGACAGATATTTAACTATGGCTACACCTTC
CDR3aa: CSVGQIFNYGYTF

d_gene: .
len: 15
j_gene: TRBJ1-3
v_gene: TRBV28
abundance: .
CDR3nt: TGTGCCAGCAGTTTAGGGGATAGGACTGGAAACACCATATATTTT
CDR3aa: CASSLGDRTGNTIYF

d_gene: .
len: 18
j_gene: TRBJ2-6
v_gene: TRBV5-4
abundance: many
CDR3nt: TGTGCCAGCAGGGAGGTGAAGGGGCCAATCTCTGGGGCCAACGTCCTGACTTTC
CDR3aa: CASREVKGPISGANVLTF

d_gene: TRBD2
len: 17
j_gene: TRBJ2-1
v_gene: TRBV7-2
abundance: .
CDR3nt: TGTGCCAGCAGCTTATTTCGCGGGGGGGTCTCCTACAATGAGCAGTTCTTC
CDR3aa: CASSLFRGGVSYNEQFF

d_gene: .
len: 13
j_gene: TRBJ2-7
v_gene: TRBV29-1
abundance: .
CDR3nt: TGCAGCGTTAGTGGCAGGATTTCCTACGAGCAGTACTTC
CDR3aa: CSVSGRISYEQYF

d_gene: .
len: 12
j_gene: TRBJ1-1
v_gene: TRBV2
abundance: few
CDR3nt: TGTGCCAGCAGTCGGGGACATAATGAAGCTTTCTTT
CDR3aa: CASSRGHNEAFF

d_gene: TRBD2
len: 16
j_gene: TRBJ2-1
v_gene: TRBV4-3
abundance: few
CDR3nt: TGCGCCAGCAGCCAAGGACCCAGCGGGAGCCACAATGAGCAGTTCTTC
CDR3aa: CASSQGPSGSHNEQFF

d_gene: TRBD1
len: 14
j_gene: TRBJ2-4
v_gene: TRBV2
abundance: many
CDR3nt: TGTGCCAGCATATCTCGGACAGGGAAAAACATTCAGTACTTC
CDR3aa: CASISRTGKNIQYF

d_gene: .
len: 13
j_gene: TRBJ2-5
v_gene: TRBV20-1
abundance: many
CDR3nt: TGCAGTGCTGAGGAGTATTCCCGAGAGACCCAGTACTTC
CDR3aa: CSAEEYSRETQYF

d_gene: .
len: 13
j_gene: TRBJ1-2
v_gene: TRBV4-1
abundance: .
CDR3nt: TGCGCCAGCAGCCAAGATGGGATCTATGGCTACACCTTC
CDR3aa: CASSQDGIYGYTF

d_gene: .
len: 14
j_gene: TRBJ2-1
v_gene: TRBV2
abundance: .
CDR3nt: TGTGCCAGCGTACTAAGCCCATGGTACAATGAGCAGTTCTTC
CDR3aa: CASVLSPWYNEQFF

d_gene: .
len: 14
j_gene: TRBJ1-1
v_gene: TRBV29-1
abundance: .
CDR3nt: TGCAGCGTTGAAGCTTGGGGGGCGCGTACTGAAACTTTCTTT
CDR3aa: CSVEAWGARTETFF

d_gene: .
len: 15
j_gene: TRBJ2-6
v_gene: TRBV2
abundance: many
CDR3nt: TGTGCCAGCAGCAGACAGGACCCTGGGGCCAACGTCCTGACTTTC
CDR3aa: CASSRQDPGANVLTF

d_gene: .
len: 16
j_gene: TRBJ1-5
v_gene: TRBV1
abundance: many
CDR3nt: TGCACCAGCAGCCCGGAGGCTCTGGACAGCAATCAGCCCCAGCATTTT
CDR3aa: CTSSPEALDSNQPQHF

d_gene: TRBD1
len: 14
j_gene: TRBJ2-2
v_gene: TRBV29-1
abundance: many
CDR3nt: TGCAGCGTTGCCGGGACAGCGAACACCGGGGAGCTGTTTTTT
CDR3aa: CSVAGTANTGELFF

d_gene: .
len: 13
j_gene: TRBJ2-7
v_gene: TRBV6-2/TRBV6-3
abundance: once
CDR3nt: TGTGCCAGCAGCCCCGGGTCATTCTACGAGCAGTACTTC
CDR3aa: CASSPGSFYEQYF

d_gene: .
len: 16
j_gene: TRBJ2-7
v_gene: TRBV5-1
abundance: .
CDR3nt: TGCGCCAGCAGCACGGACCCACAAAGGAGCTCCTACGAGCAGTACTTC
CDR3aa: CASSTDPQRSSYEQYF

d_gene: TRBD2
len: 14
j_gene: TRBJ2-1
v_gene: TRBV12-3/TRBV12-4
abundance: few
CDR3nt: TGTGCCAGCAGTTTGGGATTACTAGCGTCTACACTCCTCTTC
CDR3aa: CASSLGLLASTLLF

d_gene: .
len: 12
j_gene: TRBJ1-2
v_gene: TRBV10-3
abundance: few
CDR3nt: TGTGCCATCAGTGAAGGTGTCTATGGCTACACCTTC
CDR3aa: CAISEGVYGYTF

d_gene: .
len: 17
j_gene: TRBJ2-7
v_gene: TRBV14
abundance: many
CDR3nt: TGTGCCAGCAGCCAAGATCTTAGTCCGGGGTACCCCTACGAGCAGTACTTC
CDR3aa: CASSQDLSPGYPYEQYF

d_gene: .
len: 15
j_gene: TRBJ1-4
v_gene: TRBV28
abundance: .
CDR3nt: TGTGCCAGCACCCAGCCGGGGCAGGGAGGTGAAAAACTGTTTTTT
CDR3aa: CASTQPGQGGEKLFF

d_gene: .
len: 13
j_gene: TRBJ2-3
v_gene: TRBV29-1
abundance: few
CDR3nt: TGCAGCGCAGAGACAGTTAGCACAGATACGCAGTATTTT
CDR3aa: CSAETVSTDTQYF

d_gene: TRBD1
len: 15
j_gene: TRBJ2-7
v_gene: TRBV18
abundance: many
CDR3nt: TGTGCCAGCTCACCTACCGGGACAGGGGCCTACGAGCAGTACTTC
CDR3aa: CASSPTGTGAYEQYF

d_gene: .
len: 13
j_gene: TRBJ2-2
v_gene: TRBV6-4
abundance: many
CDR3nt: TGTGCCAGCAGTGACAGGGACACCGGGGAGCTGTTTTTT
CDR3aa: CASSDRDTGELFF

d_gene: TRBD1
len: 13
j_gene: TRBJ1-4
v_gene: TRBV20-1
abundance: many
CDR3nt: TGCAGTGCCACCGGGACAGGGAATGAAAAACTGTTTTTT
CDR3aa: CSATGTGNEKLFF

d_gene: .
len: 15
j_gene: TRBJ2-5
v_gene: TRBV11-1
abundance: many
CDR3nt: TGTGCCAGCAGCTTAGGCAGGGGAAGGCAAGAGACCCAGTACTTC
CDR3aa: CASSLGRGRQETQYF

d_gene: .
len: 15
j_gene: TRBJ2-7
v_gene: TRBV4-3
abundance: .
CDR3nt: TGCGCCAGCAGCCAAACCTATGGGGATAGGGGCCCTCAGTACTTC
CDR3aa: CASSQTYGDRGPQYF

d_gene: TRBD2
len: 13
j_gene: TRBJ2-1
v_gene: TRBV29-1
abundance: few
CDR3nt: TGCAGCGCTGAGCGGGAGTCCCACAATGAGCAGTTCTTC
CDR3aa: CSAERESHNEQFF

d_gene: .
len: 13
j_gene: TRBJ1-4
v_gene: TRBV29-1
abundance: few
CDR3nt: TGCAGCGTTGAAACCGGGCGCGACGAAAAACTGTTTTTT
CDR3aa: CSVETGRDEKLFF

d_gene: .
len: 15
j_gene: TRBJ2-5
v_gene: TRBV28
abundance: .
CDR3nt: TGTGCCAGCAGTCCGTCTCTAGGGGTTCAAGAGACCCAGTACTTC
CDR3aa: CASSPSLGVQETQYF

d_gene: TRBD1
len: 16
j_gene: TRBJ1-2
v_gene: TRBV15
abundance: many
CDR3nt: TGTGCCACCAGCAAGGACAGGGGCCTTCTGGACTATGGCTACACCTTC
CDR3aa: CATSKDRGLLDYGYTF

d_gene: .
len: 15
j_gene: TRBJ2-7
v_gene: TRBV15
abundance: .
CDR3nt: TGTGCCACCAGCAGAGAAATGGCCGCCACCTACGAGCAGTACTTC
CDR3aa: CATSREMAATYEQYF

d_gene: TRBD1
len: 15
j_gene: TRBJ2-7
v_gene: TRBV28
abundance: .
CDR3nt: TGTGCCAGCAGTCCCCAAGGGCAGGGGGCCTACGAGCAGTACTTC
CDR3aa: CASSPQGQGAYEQYF

d_gene: TRBD1
len: 14
j_gene: TRBJ1-1
v_gene: TRBV29-1
abundance: .
CDR3nt: TGCAGCGGTGGGGGGACAGGGACGCACACTGAAGCTTTCTTT
CDR3aa: CSGGGTGTHTEAFF

d_gene: .
len: 12
j_gene: TRBJ1-5
v_gene: TRBV15
abundance: .
CDR3nt: TGTGCCACCAGCAGAGATGTTCAACCCCAGCATTTT
CDR3aa: CATSRDVQPQHF

d_gene: .
len: 11
j_gene: TRBJ1-1
v_gene: TRBV29-1
abundance: many
CDR3nt: TGCAGCGTCTCAAAAGGGGCAGAGACTTTCTTT
CDR3aa: CSVSKGAETFF

d_gene: TRBD2
len: 14
j_gene: TRBJ2-7
v_gene: TRBV27
abundance: many
CDR3nt: TGTGCCAGCAGGGTAGCGGGTAGCTCCTACGAGCAGTACTTC
CDR3aa: CASRVAGSSYEQYF

d_gene: TRBD1
len: 14
j_gene: TRBJ1-1
v_gene: TRBV12-3/TRBV12-4
abundance: many
CDR3nt: TGTGCCAGCAGTTTGACAGGGGTGAACACTGAAGCTTTCTTT
CDR3aa: CASSLTGVNTEAFF

d_gene: TRBD1
len: 14
j_gene: TRBJ1-4
v_gene: TRBV29-1
abundance: many
CDR3nt: TGCAGCGCTAGTCCCGGGACAGGGTATGAAAAACTGTTTTTT
CDR3aa: CSASPGTGYEKLFF

d_gene: .
len: 13
j_gene: TRBJ2-2
v_gene: TRBV11-2
abundance: many
CDR3nt: TGTGCCAGCAGCCCATCAATCCCCGGGGAGCTGTTTTTT
CDR3aa: CASSPSIPGELFF

d_gene: TRBD2
len: 17
j_gene: TRBJ2-1
v_gene: TRBV6-2/TRBV6-3
abundance: many
CDR3nt: TGTGCCAGCCGCCCACCCATTAAAGCGGGGAATTACAATGAGCAGTTCTTC
CDR3aa: CASRPPIKAGNYNEQFF

d_gene: .
len: 16
j_gene: TRBJ2-1
v_gene: TRBV3-1
abundance: many
CDR3nt: TGTGCCAGCAGAGCCACCTCTAGCGTCTCGAGGAATGAGCAGTTCTTC
CDR3aa: CASRATSSVSRNEQFF

d_gene: .
len: 14
j_gene: TRBJ2-1
v_gene: TRBV12-3/TRBV12-4
abundance: few
CDR3nt: TGTGCCAGCAGTTCACGGGCCAGTGGGAATGAGCAGTTCTTC
CDR3aa: CASSSRASGNEQFF

d_gene: .
len: 14
j_gene: TRBJ2-7
v_gene: TRBV7-2
abundance: .
CDR3nt: TGTGCCAGCAGCTTCCGCGGGAACGGGGGCGAGCAGTACTTC
CDR3aa: CASSFRGNGGEQYF